Presented here are 12 T cell receptor beta chains from one specimen sequenced in a study of shared clonotypes between healthy human individuals. Here immunoSEQ multiplex PCR was the method, and the copy in TCRdb shows in-frame clones only, minus some. Seen here are around 500,000 clones, around 80% observed once, and the top ten hold about an eighth. Sequenced input: PBMCs. These receptors were taken from a woman aged 40 to 50 in good health. Some clones in this sample may be carry-over from other donors' samples.

The chain is built from TRBV7-7 and TRBJ2-1, with D tentatively TRBD1 (5 bases). V lost 3 bases and J 8 bases, leaving 11 bases between the germline ends. CDR3 length equals 13 residues. Germline values: CDR1 SSHAT, CDR2 FNYEAQ (reference sequence). CDR3 sequence (DNA): TGTGCCAGCAGCTTTAGGGGTGGCGATGAGCAGTTCTTC. Encoded protein: CASSFRGGDEQFF.

V is TRBV27 and J is TRBJ2-1; 13 bases fit TRBD2. Losses at the gene ends were 4 bases for V and 1 base for J; bases not matched to a gene: 10. From germline, CDR1 is MNHEY and CDR2 SMNVEV (reference sequence). CDR3 length equals 19 residues. In nucleotides, the CDR3 is TGTGCCAGCAGTTGGCACGGGACTAGCGGGATTCGATCCTACAATGAGCAGTTCTTC. Translated, it gives CASSWHGTSGIRSYNEQFF.

The chain uses TRBV15 and TRBJ1-5; D remains ambiguous. The CDR3 length is 13 residues. V was trimmed by 0 bases and J by 4 bases, leaving 4 bases between them. The germline CDR1 and CDR2 sequences are LNHNV and YYDKDF (reference sequence). As DNA, the CDR3 is TGTGCCACCAGCAGAGATCAAAATCAGCCCCAGCATTTT. Protein: CATSRDQNQPQHF. The entire variable domain, with the rest obtained from reference TRBV15 and TRBJ1-5, is as follows: DAMVIQNPRYQVTQFGKPVTLSCSQTLNHNVMYWYQQKSSQAPKLLFHYYDKDFNNEADTPDNFQSRRPNTSFCFLDIRSPGLGDTAMYLCATSRDQNQPQHFGDGTRLSIL.

With respect to this clone: Other DNA sequences within the sample encode an identical CDR3. The chain couples TRBV19 to TRBJ2-3; D remains unclear. The V end lost 3 bases, the J end lost 6 bases, and 7 bases lay between the germline ends. Germline CDR1 LNHDA, CDR2 SQIVND (reference sequence). The CDR3 totals 12 residues. The CDR3 loop reads CASSILGDTQYF. CDR3 in DNA: TGTGCCAGTAGTATTTTAGGGGATACGCAGTATTTT.

The chain uses TRBV18 and TRBJ2-5; tentatively, D is TRBD1 (6 bases). CDR1 and CDR2 from the germline V gene are KGHSH and LQKENI. V was shortened by 5 bases and J by 5 bases, with 15 bases between the two germline ends. The CDR3 consists of 14 residues. CDR3 coding DNA: TGTGCCAGCTCAGGGACAAACTCTCGGGAGACCCAGTACTTC. Its translation is CASSGTNSRETQYF.

J is TRBJ2-7 and V is TRBV19; 7 nucleotides line up with TRBD2. CDR3 size: 16 residues. Trimming took 4 bases from V and 1 from J; bases not matched to a gene: 10. Germline V gene data show CDR1 as LNHDA and CDR2 as SQIVND (reference sequence). The DNA of the CDR3 is TGTGCCAGTAGTACCCCTCTGGGGGGGACTTCCTACGAGCAGTACTTC. Its protein is CASSTPLGGTSYEQYF.

The chain combines TRBV19 with TRBJ2-3, with D perhaps being TRBD1 or TRBD2 (5 bases each). Germline lookup yields CDR1 LNHDA and CDR2 SQIVND (reference sequence). The CDR3 has 14 residues. The V gene lost 4 bases and the J gene lost 4 bases, with 12 bases spanning the gap. The CDR3 sequence is CASSNPGTADTQYF. Here the CDR3 DNA reads TGTGCCAGTAGTAACCCCGGGACGGCAGATACGCAGTATTTT. Using reference TRBV19 and TRBJ2-3 for the parts outside the CDR3, the full variable domain is DGGITQSPKYLFRKEGQNVTLSCEQNLNHDAMYWYRQDPGQGLRLIYYSQIVNDFQKGDIAEGYSVSREKKESFPLTVTSAQKNPTAFYLCASSNPGTADTQYFGPGTRLTVL.

The table lists this clone with a few counts. The chain has TRBV4-2 and TRBJ2-3, with TRBD2 matching 12 bases. The CDR3 has 18 amino acids. CDR1 is LGHNA and CDR2 is YNFKEQ in the germline V gene. V lost 1 base and J lost 0; bases outside the gene matches: 5. The CDR3 region is CASSQALAGGPSTDTQYF. CDR3 bases: TGTGCCAGCAGCCAAGCTCTAGCGGGAGGGCCTAGCACAGATACGCAGTATTTT.

This clone has a single count. The chain uses TRBV5-6 and TRBJ1-1, with D uncertain. The CDR3 contains 11 residues. In germline, CDR1 is SGHDT, CDR2 YYEEEE. V was shortened by 5 bases and J by 11 bases, with 13 bases between the two germline ends. This CDR3 is CASSRREEAFF. For the CDR3, the DNA is TGTGCCAGCAGTCGTCGTGAGGAGGCTTTCTTT. The variable domain in full, with the rest retrieved from reference TRBV5-6 and TRBJ1-1, is DAGVTQSPTHLIKTRGQQVTLRCSPKSGHDTVSWYQQALGQGPQFIFQYYEEEERQRGNFPDRFSGHQFPNYSSELNVNALLLGDSALYLCASSRREEAFFGQGTRLTVV.

In this sample, this clone turned up a few times. V is TRBV7-2 and J is TRBJ1-2; D ambiguous. This CDR3 region has 15 residues. The germline V and J ends were trimmed by 5 bases and 4 bases, with 17 bases remaining between them. The germline V gene has CDR1 SGHTA and CDR2 FQGNSA. CDR3 coding DNA: TGTGCCAGCAGCCCACCTCCCGTTGGGGTCTATGGCTACACCTTC. It translates to CASSPPPVGVYGYTF.

This chain joins TRBV6-5 and TRBJ1-1; the D gene is possibly TRBD1 (5 bases). The germline gives CDR1 MNHEY, CDR2 SVGAGI. The CDR3 runs to 14 residues. V dropped 5 bases and J dropped 1 base, with 11 bases sitting between them. The CDR3 sequence is CASSNRGTNTEAFF. CDR3 coding DNA: TGTGCCAGCAGTAACCGGGGGACGAACACTGAAGCTTTCTTT.

The rearrangement joins TRBV19 to TRBJ2-5; TRBD2 is a possible D gene (6 bases). Germline CDR1 and CDR2: LNHDA and SQIVND (reference sequence). Trimming left V 4 bases short and J 4 bases short, with 19 bases between. The CDR3 is 16 amino acids. CDR3 amino acids: CASSNRVGAGGETQYF. CDR3 in DNA: TGTGCCAGTAGTAATAGGGTCGGGGCCGGGGGAGAGACCCAGTACTTC.